The source of this TCR beta chain is a study of T cell responses to AZD1222 COVID-19 vaccine. Sequenced by immunoSEQ multiplex PCR; TCRdb stores in-frame clones only, minus some. The sample carries 150,000 to 200,000 clones, around 90% recorded once. The germline CDR1 and CDR2 sequences are SGDLS and YYNGEE. V was trimmed by 4 bases and J by 5 bases, leaving 13 bases between them. This CDR3 comprises 15 residues. The TCR originated in an adult who received the AZD1222 COVID-19 vaccine. Specimen: peripheral blood, collected 28 days after the second AZD1222 dose. This chain links TRBV9 with TRBJ1-6; possibly TRBD1 for D (5 bases). The CDR3 spells CASSSFGADNSPLHF. CDR3 DNA sequence: TGTGCCAGCAGCTCATTCGGGGCAGATAATTCACCCCTCCACTTT.